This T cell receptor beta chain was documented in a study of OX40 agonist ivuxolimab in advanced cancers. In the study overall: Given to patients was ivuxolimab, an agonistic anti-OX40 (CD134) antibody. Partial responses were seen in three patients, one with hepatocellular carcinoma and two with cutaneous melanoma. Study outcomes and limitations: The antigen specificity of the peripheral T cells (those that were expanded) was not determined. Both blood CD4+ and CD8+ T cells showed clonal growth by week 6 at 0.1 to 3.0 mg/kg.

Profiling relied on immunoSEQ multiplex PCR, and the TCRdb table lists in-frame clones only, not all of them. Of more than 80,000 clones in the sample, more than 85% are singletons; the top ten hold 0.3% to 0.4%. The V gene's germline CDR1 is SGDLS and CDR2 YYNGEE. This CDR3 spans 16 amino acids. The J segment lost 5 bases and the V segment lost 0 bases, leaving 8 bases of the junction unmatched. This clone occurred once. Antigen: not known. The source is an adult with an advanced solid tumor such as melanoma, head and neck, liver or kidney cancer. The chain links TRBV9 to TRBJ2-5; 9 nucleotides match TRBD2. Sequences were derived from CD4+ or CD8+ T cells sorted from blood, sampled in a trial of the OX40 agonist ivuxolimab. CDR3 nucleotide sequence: TGTGCCAGCAGCGTAGGGGGTAGCGGGAGTTTGGAGACCCAGTACTTC. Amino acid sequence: CASSVGGSGSLETQYF.